This TCR beta chain was sequenced during a study of blood T cell repertoires in COVID-19. Study as a whole: The United States, Italy and Spain provided the acute and convalescent COVID-19 samples. T cells, B-cell-depleted T cells, or PBMCs provided the cDNA or gDNA that served as material.

CDR1 is SGHRS and CDR2 is YFSETQ in the germline V gene. This CDR3 is 16 amino acids long. Trimming cost V 1 base and J 3 bases; bases outside gene matches: 5. Per the authors' pipeline: Nucleated cell number was recorded as an estimate derived from reference gene primer amplification. The repertoire was sequenced with immunoSEQ multiplex PCR; TCRdb's copy has only in-frame clones and lacks some. V, J and clone size derive from that table, while D and trimming were established from the DNA sequence. The sample yields 310,000 or so clones, approximately 86% seen once. This TCR derives from a woman aged 45-60 years who had recovered from COVID-19. The rearrangement uses TRBV5-1 and TRBJ2-2, with 8 bases aligning to TRBD1. The sequencing sample was made of peripheral blood. The DNA of the CDR3 is TGCGCCAGCAGCTTGATGGACAGGGAGGACACCGGGGAGCTGTTTTTT. Amino acid sequence: CASSLMDREDTGELFF.